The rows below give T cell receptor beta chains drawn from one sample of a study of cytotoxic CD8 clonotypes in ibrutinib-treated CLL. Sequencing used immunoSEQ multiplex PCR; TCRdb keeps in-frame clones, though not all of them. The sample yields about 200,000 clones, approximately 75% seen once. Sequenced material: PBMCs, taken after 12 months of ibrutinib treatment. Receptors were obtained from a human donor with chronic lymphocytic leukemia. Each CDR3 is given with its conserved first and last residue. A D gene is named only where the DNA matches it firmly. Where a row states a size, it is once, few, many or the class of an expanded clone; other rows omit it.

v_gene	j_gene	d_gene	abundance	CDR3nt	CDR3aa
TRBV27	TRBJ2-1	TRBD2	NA	TGTGCCAGCAGGCCCGGATGGCGGGGGGGAATTTACAATGAGCAGTTCTTC	CASRPGWRGGIYNEQFF
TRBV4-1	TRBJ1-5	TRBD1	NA	TGCGCCAGCAGCCCTCCCACAGGGGTCAATCAGCCCCAGCATTTT	CASSPPTGVNQPQHF
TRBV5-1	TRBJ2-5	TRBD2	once	TGCGCCAGCAGCTTGAAAATGGGACTAGCGGGGGAGACCCAGTACTTC	CASSLKMGLAGETQYF
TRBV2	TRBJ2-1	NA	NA	TGTGCCAGCAGGCCCACGTACAGCTCCTACAATGAGCAGTTCTTC	CASRPTYSSYNEQFF
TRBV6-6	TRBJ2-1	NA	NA	TGTGCCAGCACTGAGAGGGCAAATGAGCAGTTCTTC	CASTERANEQFF
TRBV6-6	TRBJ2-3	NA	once	TGTGCCAGCAGTTACGGCCAGCAAACAGATACGCAGTATTTT	CASSYGQQTDTQYF
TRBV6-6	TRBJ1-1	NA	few	TGTGCCAGCAGTCCCCCCAGTGGGGCGGAAGCTTTCTTT	CASSPPSGAEAFF
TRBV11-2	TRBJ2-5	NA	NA	TGTGCCAGCAGCTTAAGCAGGAGTCTTCAAGAGACCCAGTACTTC	CASSLSRSLQETQYF
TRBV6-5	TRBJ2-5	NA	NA	TGTGCCAGCAGTAAGGCCCCGGGGGACCAAGAGACCCAGTACTTC	CASSKAPGDQETQYF
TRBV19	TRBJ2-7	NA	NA	TGTGCCAGTAGTTGGGGCAGGGGCCGTGGGGAGCAGTACTTC	CASSWGRGRGEQYF
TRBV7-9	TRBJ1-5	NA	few	TGTGCCAGCAGCTTAGCCCGGATTGGCAATCAGCCCCAGCATTTT	CASSLARIGNQPQHF
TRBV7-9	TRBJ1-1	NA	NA	TGTGCCAGCAGCCCCCCAGGCTCCTCTACTGAAGCTTTCTTT	CASSPPGSSTEAFF
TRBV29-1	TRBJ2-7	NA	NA	TGCAGCGTTGAAAGTGACATCTCGAACGAGCAGTACTTC	CSVESDISNEQYF
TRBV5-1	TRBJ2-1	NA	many	TGCGCCAGCAGCTGGACGTCCGGTGAGCAGTTCTTC	CASSWTSGEQFF
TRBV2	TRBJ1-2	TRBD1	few	TGTGCCAGCAGTGAATCCTCCTGGTGGACAGGCTATGGCTACACCTTC	CASSESSWWTGYGYTF
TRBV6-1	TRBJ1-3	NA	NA	TGTGCCAGCAGTGAAAGTCAGGGCACTGGAAACACCATATATTTT	CASSESQGTGNTIYF
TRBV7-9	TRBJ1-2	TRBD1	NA	TGTGCCAGCAGCTCCGGACAGGGGATTGCTGGCTACACCTTC	CASSSGQGIAGYTF
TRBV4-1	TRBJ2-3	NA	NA	TGCGCCAGCAGCCAACTAGCGTTCTCGGGCACAGATACGCAGTATTTT	CASSQLAFSGTDTQYF
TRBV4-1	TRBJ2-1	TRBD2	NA	TGCGCCAGCAGCCAAGGGACTAGCGACTACAATGAGCAGTTCTTC	CASSQGTSDYNEQFF
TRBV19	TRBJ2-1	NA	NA	TGTGCCAGTAACATGGGCAGCCGTACTTACAATGAGCAGTTCTTC	CASNMGSRTYNEQFF
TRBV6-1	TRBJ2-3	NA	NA	TGTGCCAGCACCCCGGGGACGGATACGCAGTATTTT	CASTPGTDTQYF
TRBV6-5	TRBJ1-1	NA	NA	TGTGCCAGCAGTGAAGGGGGGACCGAAGCTTTCTTT	CASSEGGTEAFF
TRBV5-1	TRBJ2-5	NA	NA	TGCGCCAGCGCAAAAGGGATCCAAGAGACCCAGTACTTC	CASAKGIQETQYF
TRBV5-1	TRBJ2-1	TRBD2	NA	TGCGCCAGCAGCTTGGTTATAGGACTAGCGGGAGCCAATGAGCAGTTCTTC	CASSLVIGLAGANEQFF
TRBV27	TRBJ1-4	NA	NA	TGTGCCAGCAGCCCCTTGGGGGAAAAACTGTTTTTT	CASSPLGEKLFF
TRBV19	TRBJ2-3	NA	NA	TGTGCCAGTAGTATCATCGGGGGTTCCACAGATACGCAGTATTTT	CASSIIGGSTDTQYF
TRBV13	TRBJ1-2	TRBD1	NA	TGTGCCAGCAGCCGTGGGACAGCCTATGGCTACACCTTC	CASSRGTAYGYTF
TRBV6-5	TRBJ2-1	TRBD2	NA	TGTGCCAGCAGAATACCGACTAGCGTGAATGAGCAGTTCTTC	CASRIPTSVNEQFF